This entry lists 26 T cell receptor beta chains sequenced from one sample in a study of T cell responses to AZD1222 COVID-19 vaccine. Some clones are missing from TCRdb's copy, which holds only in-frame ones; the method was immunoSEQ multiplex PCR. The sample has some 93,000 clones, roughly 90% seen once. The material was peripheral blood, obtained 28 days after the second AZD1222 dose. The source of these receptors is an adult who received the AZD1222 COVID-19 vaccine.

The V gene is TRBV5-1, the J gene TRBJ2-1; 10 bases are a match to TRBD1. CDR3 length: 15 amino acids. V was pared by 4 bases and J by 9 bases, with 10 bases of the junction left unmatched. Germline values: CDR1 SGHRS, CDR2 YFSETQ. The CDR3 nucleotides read TGCGCCAGCAGCCCGACTGGGACAGGGGTTACTGAGCAGTTCTTC. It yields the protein CASSPTGTGVTEQFF.

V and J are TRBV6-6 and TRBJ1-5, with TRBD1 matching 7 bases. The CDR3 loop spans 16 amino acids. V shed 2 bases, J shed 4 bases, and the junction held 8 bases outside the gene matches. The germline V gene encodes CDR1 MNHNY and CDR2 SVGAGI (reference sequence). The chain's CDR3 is CASSYPGQTLNQPQHF. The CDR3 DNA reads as TGTGCCAGCAGTTACCCGGGACAGACCCTTAATCAGCCCCAGCATTTT.

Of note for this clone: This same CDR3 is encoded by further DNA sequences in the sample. CDR3 protein: CASSPDSNQPQHF. CDR3 coding DNA: TGTGCCAGCAGCCCCGATAGCAATCAGCCCCAGCATTTT. V gene TRBV7-8 combines with J gene TRBJ1-5; D is unresolved. Germline loops: CDR1 SGHVS, CDR2 FQNEAQ. CDR3 length: 13 residues. The V gene lost 5 bases and the J gene lost 0 bases, with 5 bases spanning the gap. Using reference TRBV7-8 and TRBJ1-5 for the parts outside the CDR3, the full variable domain is GAGVSQSPRYKVAKRGQDVALRCDPISGHVSLFWYQQALGQGPEFLTYFQNEAQLDKSGLPSDRFFAERPEGSVSTLKIQRTQQEDSAVYLCASSPDSNQPQHFGDGTRLSIL.

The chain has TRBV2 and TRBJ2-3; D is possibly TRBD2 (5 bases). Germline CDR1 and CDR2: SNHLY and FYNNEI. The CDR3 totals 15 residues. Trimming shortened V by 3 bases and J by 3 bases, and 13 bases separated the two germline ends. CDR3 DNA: TGTGCCAGCAGTGAGACCCCACTAGGAACAGATACGCAGTATTTT. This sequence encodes CASSETPLGTDTQYF.

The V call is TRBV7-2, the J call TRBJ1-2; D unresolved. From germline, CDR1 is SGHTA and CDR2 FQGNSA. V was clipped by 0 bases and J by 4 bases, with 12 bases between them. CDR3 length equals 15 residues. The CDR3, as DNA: TGTGCCAGCAGCTTAGCTGGGGAGATCATCTATGGCTACACCTTC. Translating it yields CASSLAGEIIYGYTF.

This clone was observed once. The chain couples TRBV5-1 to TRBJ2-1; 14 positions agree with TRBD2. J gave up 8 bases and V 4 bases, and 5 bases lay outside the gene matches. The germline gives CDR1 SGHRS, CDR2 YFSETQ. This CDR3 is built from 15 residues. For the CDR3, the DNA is TGCGCCAGCAGCGGAGGGACTAGCGGGAGCGATGAGCAGTTCTTC. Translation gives CASSGGTSGSDEQFF. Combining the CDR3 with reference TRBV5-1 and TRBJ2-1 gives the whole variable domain KAGVTQTPRYLIKTRGQQVTLSCSPISGHRSVSWYQQTPGQGLQFLFEYFSETQRNKGNFPGRFSGRQFSNSRSEMNVSTLELGDSALYLCASSGGTSGSDEQFFGPGTRLTVL.

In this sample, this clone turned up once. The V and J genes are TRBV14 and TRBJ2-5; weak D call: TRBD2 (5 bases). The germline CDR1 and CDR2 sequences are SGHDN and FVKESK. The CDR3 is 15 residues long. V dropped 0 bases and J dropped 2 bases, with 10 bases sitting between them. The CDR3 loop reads CASSQDWTLQETQYF. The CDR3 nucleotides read TGTGCCAGCAGCCAAGATTGGACTTTACAAGAGACCCAGTACTTC.

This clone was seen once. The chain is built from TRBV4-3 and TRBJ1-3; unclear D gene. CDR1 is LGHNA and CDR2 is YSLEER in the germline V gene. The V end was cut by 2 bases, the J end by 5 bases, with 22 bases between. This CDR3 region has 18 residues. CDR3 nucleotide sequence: TGCGCCAGCAGCCAATACGGGTCTGGGAGTAGTCCGAGAAACACCATATATTTT. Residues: CASSQYGSGSSPRNTIYF.

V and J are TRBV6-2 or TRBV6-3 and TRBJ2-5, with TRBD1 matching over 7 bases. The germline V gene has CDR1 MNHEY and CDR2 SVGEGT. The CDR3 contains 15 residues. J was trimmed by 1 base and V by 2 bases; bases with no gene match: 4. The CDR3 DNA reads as TGTGCCAGCAGTTACCCGGACAGGATCCAAGAGACCCAGTACTTC. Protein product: CASSYPDRIQETQYF.

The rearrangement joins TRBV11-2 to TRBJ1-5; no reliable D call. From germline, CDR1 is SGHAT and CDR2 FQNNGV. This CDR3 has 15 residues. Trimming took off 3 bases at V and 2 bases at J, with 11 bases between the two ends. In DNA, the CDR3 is TGTGCCAGCAGCTTTAGTTTGGCAGGCAATCAGCCCCAGCATTTT. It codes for CASSFSLAGNQPQHF. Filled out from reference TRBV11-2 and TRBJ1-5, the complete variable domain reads EAGVAQSPRYKIIEKRQSVAFWCNPISGHATLYWYQQILGQGPKLLIQFQNNGVVDDSQLPKDRFSAERLKGVDSTLKIQPAKLEDSAVYLCASSFSLAGNQPQHFGDGTRLSIL.

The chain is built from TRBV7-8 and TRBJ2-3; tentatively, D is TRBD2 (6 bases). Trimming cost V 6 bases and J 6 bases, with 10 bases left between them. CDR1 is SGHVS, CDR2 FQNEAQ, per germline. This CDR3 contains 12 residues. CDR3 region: CASRSGGDTQYF. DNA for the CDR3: TGTGCCAGCAGATCTGGGGGGGATACGCAGTATTTT.

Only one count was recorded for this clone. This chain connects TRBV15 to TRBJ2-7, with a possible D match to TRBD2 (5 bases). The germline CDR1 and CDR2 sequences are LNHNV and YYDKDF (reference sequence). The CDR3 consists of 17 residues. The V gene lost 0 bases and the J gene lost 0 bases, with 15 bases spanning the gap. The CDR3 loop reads CATSRDPRRALSYEQYF. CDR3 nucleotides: TGTGCCACCAGCAGAGATCCCCGGCGGGCTCTCTCCTACGAGCAGTACTTC. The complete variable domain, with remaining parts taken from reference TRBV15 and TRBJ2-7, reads DAMVIQNPRYQVTQFGKPVTLSCSQTLNHNVMYWYQQKSSQAPKLLFHYYDKDFNNEADTPDNFQSRRPNTSFCFLDIRSPGLGDTAMYLCATSRDPRRALSYEQYFGPGTRLTVT.

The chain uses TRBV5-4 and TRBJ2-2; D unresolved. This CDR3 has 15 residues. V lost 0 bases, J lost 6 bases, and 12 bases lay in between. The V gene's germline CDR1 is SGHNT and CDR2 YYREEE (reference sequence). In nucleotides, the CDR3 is TGTGCCAGCAGCTTGGATCCTAGTCGCGCCGGGGAGCTGTTTTTT. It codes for CASSLDPSRAGELFF.

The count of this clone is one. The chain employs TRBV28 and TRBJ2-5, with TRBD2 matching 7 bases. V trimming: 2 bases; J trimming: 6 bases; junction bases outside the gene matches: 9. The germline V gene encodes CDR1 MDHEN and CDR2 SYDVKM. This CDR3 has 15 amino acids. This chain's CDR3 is CASSLPSGGTKTQYF. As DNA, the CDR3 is TGTGCCAGCAGTTTACCTTCGGGGGGAACGAAGACCCAGTACTTC.

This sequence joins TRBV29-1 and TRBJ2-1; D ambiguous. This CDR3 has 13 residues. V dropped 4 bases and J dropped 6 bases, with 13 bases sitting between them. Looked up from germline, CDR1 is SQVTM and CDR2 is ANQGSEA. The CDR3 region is CSVVVSFLNEQFF. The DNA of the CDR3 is TGCAGCGTTGTAGTAAGTTTTCTCAATGAGCAGTTCTTC.

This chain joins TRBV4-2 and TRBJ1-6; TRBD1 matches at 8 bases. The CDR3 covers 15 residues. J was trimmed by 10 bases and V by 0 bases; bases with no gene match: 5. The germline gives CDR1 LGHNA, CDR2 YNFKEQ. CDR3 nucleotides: TGTGCCAGCAGCCAAGAAGACAGGGGACAGTCACCCCTCCACTTT. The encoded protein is CASSQEDRGQSPLHF.

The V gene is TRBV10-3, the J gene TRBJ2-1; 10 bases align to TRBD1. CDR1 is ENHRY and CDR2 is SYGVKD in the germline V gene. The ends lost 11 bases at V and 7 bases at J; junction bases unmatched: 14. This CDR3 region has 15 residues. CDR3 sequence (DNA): TGTGCCCATGGGCGTCCGGGACAGGGGAAAAATGAGCAGTTCTTC. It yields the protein CAHGRPGQGKNEQFF.

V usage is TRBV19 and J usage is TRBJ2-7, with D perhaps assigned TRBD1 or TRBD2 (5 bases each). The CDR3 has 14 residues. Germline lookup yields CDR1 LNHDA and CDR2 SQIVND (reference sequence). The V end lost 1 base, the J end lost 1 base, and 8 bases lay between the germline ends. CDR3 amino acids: CASSIVWGSYEQYF. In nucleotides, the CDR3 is TGTGCCAGTAGTATAGTTTGGGGGTCCTACGAGCAGTACTTC. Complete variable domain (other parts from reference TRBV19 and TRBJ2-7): DGGITQSPKYLFRKEGQNVTLSCEQNLNHDAMYWYRQDPGQGLRLIYYSQIVNDFQKGDIAEGYSVSREKKESFPLTVTSAQKNPTAFYLCASSIVWGSYEQYFGPGTRLTVT.

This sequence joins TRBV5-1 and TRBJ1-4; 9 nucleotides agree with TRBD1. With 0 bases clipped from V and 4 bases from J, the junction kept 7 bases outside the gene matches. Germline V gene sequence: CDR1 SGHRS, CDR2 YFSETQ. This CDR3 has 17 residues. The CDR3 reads CASSLAGTGKGNEKLFF. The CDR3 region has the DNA TGCGCCAGCAGCTTGGCAGGGACAGGGAAGGGTAATGAAAAACTGTTTTTT.

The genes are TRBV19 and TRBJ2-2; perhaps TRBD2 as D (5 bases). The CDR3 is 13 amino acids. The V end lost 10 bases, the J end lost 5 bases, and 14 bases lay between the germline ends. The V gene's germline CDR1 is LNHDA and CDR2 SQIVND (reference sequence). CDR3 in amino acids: CATSNRGTGELFF. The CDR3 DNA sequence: TGTGCCACCTCGAATCGGGGAACCGGGGAGCTGTTTTTT.

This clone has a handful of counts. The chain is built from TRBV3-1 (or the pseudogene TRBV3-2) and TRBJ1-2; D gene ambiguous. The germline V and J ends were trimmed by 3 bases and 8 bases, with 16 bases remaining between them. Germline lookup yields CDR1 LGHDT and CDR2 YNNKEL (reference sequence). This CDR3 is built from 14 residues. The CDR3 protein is CASSQEPHTRGYTF. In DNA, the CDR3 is TGTGCCAGCAGCCAGGAGCCCCATACGAGGGGCTACACCTTC.

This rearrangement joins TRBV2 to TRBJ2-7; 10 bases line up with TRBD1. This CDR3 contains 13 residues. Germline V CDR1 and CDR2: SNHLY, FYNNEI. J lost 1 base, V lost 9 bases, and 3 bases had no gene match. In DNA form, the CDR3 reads TGTGCCAGAATGGACAGGGGGTCCTACGAGCAGTACTTC. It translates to CARMDRGSYEQYF.

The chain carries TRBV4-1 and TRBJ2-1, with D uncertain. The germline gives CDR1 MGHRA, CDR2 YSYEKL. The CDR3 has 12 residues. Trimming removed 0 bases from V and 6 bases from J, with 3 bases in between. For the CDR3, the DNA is TGCGCCAGCAGCCAAGACAGCAATGAGCAGTTCTTC. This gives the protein CASSQDSNEQFF.

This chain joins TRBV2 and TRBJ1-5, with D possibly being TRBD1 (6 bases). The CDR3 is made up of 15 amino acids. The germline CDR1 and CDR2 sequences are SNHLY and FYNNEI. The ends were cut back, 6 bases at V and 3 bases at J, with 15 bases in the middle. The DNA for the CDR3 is TGTGCCAGCAGGGTTATTGGACAGCCCAATCAGCCCCAGCATTTT. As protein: CASRVIGQPNQPQHF.

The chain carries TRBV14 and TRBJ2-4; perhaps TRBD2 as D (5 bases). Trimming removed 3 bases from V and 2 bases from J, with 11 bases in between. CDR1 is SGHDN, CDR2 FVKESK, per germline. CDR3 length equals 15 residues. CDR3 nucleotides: TGTGCCAGCAGCCAGTACCGGGATCCCAAAAACATTCAGTACTTC. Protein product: CASSQYRDPKNIQYF.

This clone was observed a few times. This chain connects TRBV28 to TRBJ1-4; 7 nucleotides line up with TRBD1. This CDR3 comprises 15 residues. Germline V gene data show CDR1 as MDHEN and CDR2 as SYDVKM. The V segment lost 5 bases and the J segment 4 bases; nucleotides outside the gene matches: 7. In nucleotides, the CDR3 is TGTGCCAGCAGTCGCCTGACAGGGATTAATGAAAAACTGTTTTTT. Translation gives CASSRLTGINEKLFF. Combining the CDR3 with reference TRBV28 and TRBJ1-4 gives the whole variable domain DVKVTQSSRYLVKRTGEKVFLECVQDMDHENMFWYRQDPGLGLRLIYFSYDVKMKEKGDIPEGYSVSREKKERFSLILESASTNQTSMYLCASSRLTGINEKLFFGSGTQLSVL.